This passage covers 15 T cell receptor beta chains from one sample sequenced in a study of cytomegalovirus exposure and HLA in healthy donors. Assay used: immunoSEQ multiplex PCR; TCRdb lists only in-frame clones, some missing. The table has around 120,000 clones, more than 75% seen once. Sequencing was performed on PBMCs. The receptor source for this set is a young man in good health and CMV-seronegative.

Worth noting for this clone: The identical CDR3 is also encoded by other nucleotide sequences in the sample. CDR3: CASSRQGVSYEQYF. The CDR3 DNA reads TGTGCCAGCAGCCGACAGGGGGTTTCCTACGAGCAGTACTTC. This sequence joins TRBV7-8 and TRBJ2-7; 9 nucleotides match TRBD1. CDR1 SGHVS and CDR2 FQNEAQ come from the germline V gene. The CDR3 sequence is 14 residues long. V shed 5 bases and J 1 base; nucleotides not matched to a gene: 3.

This chain connects TRBV19 to TRBJ2-2; D call uncertain. The CDR3 contains 13 residues. Between the trimmed V and J ends, which lost 9 bases and 0 bases, there was a span of 8 bases. Looked up from germline, CDR1 is LNHDA and CDR2 is SQIVND (reference sequence). The CDR3 is CASVNTNTGELFF. The CDR3 coding sequence is TGTGCCAGCGTAAATACGAACACCGGGGAGCTGTTTTTT.

This rearrangement joins TRBV19 to TRBJ1-5, with D possibly TRBD1 on 5 matching bases. Trimming removed 5 bases from V and 4 bases from J, with 12 bases in between. The germline gives CDR1 LNHDA, CDR2 SQIVND (reference sequence). CDR3 length: 14 residues. CDR3 sequence (DNA): TGTGCCAGTAGTCCGGGGGTTTGGAATCAGCCCCAGCATTTT. Amino acids: CASSPGVWNQPQHF.

The chain couples TRBV5-8 to TRBJ2-1; 7 bases are a match to TRBD1. Germline lookup yields CDR1 SGHTS and CDR2 YDEGEE. V gave up 5 bases and J gave up 7 bases; unmatched junction bases: 12. There are 15 residues in the CDR3. The CDR3 protein is CASSEGTATGNEQFF. CDR3 DNA sequence: TGTGCCAGCAGTGAGGGGACAGCTACTGGAAATGAGCAGTTCTTC.

V usage is TRBV5-1 and J usage is TRBJ2-5; 10 nucleotides agree with TRBD2. With 6 bases clipped from V and 6 bases from J, the junction kept 11 bases outside the gene matches. This CDR3 spans 15 amino acids. Germline V lookup: CDR1 SGHRS, CDR2 YFSETQ. The DNA of the CDR3 is TGCGCCAGCAACCCCGAGGGACTAGCGATAAAGACCCAGTACTTC. Amino acids: CASNPEGLAIKTQYF.

The chain links TRBV28 to TRBJ1-5, with D uncertain. From germline, CDR1 is MDHEN and CDR2 SYDVKM. The CDR3 covers 16 residues. V was shortened by 6 bases and J by 5 bases, with 20 bases between the two germline ends. The CDR3 DNA sequence: TGTGCCAGCAGACCTCTTGTGGAGGGTGCGTATCAGCCCCAGCATTTT. Its translation: CASRPLVEGAYQPQHF.

The CDR3 protein is CASSGRDRGLSEQYF. CDR3 DNA: TGTGCCAGCAGCGGCCGAGACAGGGGGCTCTCCGAGCAGTACTTC. The chain uses TRBV7-2 and TRBJ2-7; TRBD1 matches at 10 bases. The CDR3 extends over 15 amino acids. Looked up from germline, CDR1 is SGHTA and CDR2 is FQGNSA. After removal of 5 bases from V and 6 bases from J, the junction contained 10 bases not matched to a gene.

This clone came up a few times. The chain employs TRBV7-9 and TRBJ2-1; D gene unclear. The ends were cut back, 3 bases at V and 1 base at J, with 4 bases in the middle. CDR1 and CDR2 from the germline V gene are SEHNR and FQNEAQ (reference sequence). The CDR3 covers 13 residues. In DNA form, the CDR3 reads TGTGCCAGCAGCTTGAGTTCCTACAATGAGCAGTTCTTC. This gives the protein CASSLSSYNEQFF.

This clone was recorded only once. Compared with germline, one end of the junction differs, possibly owing to a read error. The chain joins TRBV5-1 to TRBJ1-2; 8 nucleotides line up with TRBD1. The CDR3 length is 14 residues. Germline V CDR1 and CDR2: SGHRS, YFSETQ. Here the CDR3 reads CASSPNRGTGLYTF. CDR3 nucleotide sequence: TGTGCCAGCAGCCCCAACAGGGGGACAGGTCTTTACACCTTC. The variable domain in full, completed from reference TRBV5-1 and TRBJ1-2, reads KAGVTQTPRYLIKTRGQQVTLSCSPISGHRSVSWYQQTPGQGLQFLFEYFSETQRNKGNFPGRFSGRQFSNSRSEMNVSTLELGDSALYLCASSPNRGTGLYTFGSGTRLTVV.

The chain employs TRBV11-1 and TRBJ2-1; a weak D match, TRBD2 (5 bases). The CDR3 loop spans 14 amino acids. V was cut by 3 bases and J by 7 bases, with 13 bases left in between. Germline assignment: CDR1 SGHAT and CDR2 FQDESV (reference sequence). The CDR3 nucleotides read TGTGCCAGCAGCTTGGACTGGCCCAAGAATGAGCAGTTCTTC. This sequence encodes CASSLDWPKNEQFF.

The chain couples TRBV30 to TRBJ2-3; TRBD2 might be the D (7 bases). The germline V gene encodes CDR1 GTSNPN and CDR2 SVGIG (reference sequence). The CDR3 is 11 amino acids. V was cut by 6 bases and J by 8 bases, with 12 bases left in between. CDR3 sequence (DNA): TGTGCCTGTATTGGGGGGGCTACGCAGTATTTT. This gives the protein CACIGGATQYF.

In this sample, this clone turned up a few times. The J gene is TRBJ1-3, the V gene TRBV18, with D possibly being TRBD1 (6 bases). Germline CDR1 KGHSH, CDR2 LQKENI. Trimming removed 0 bases at V and 4 bases at J, with 7 bases between. The CDR3 loop spans 14 amino acids. This CDR3 is CASSPPGQGNTIYF. The CDR3 nucleotides are TGTGCCAGCTCACCACCCGGACAGGGAAACACCATATATTTT.

Here the CDR3 reads CASSYPDSGYTF. The CDR3 DNA is TGTGCCAGCAGTTACCCCGACAGTGGCTACACCTTC. The V and J genes are TRBV5-5 and TRBJ1-2, with D possibly matching TRBD1 (5 bases). Trimming stripped 5 bases from V and 7 bases from J, with 12 bases between. Germline-derived CDR1 and CDR2 are SGHKS and YYEKEE (reference sequence). CDR3 length: 12 amino acids.

V is TRBV19 and J is TRBJ2-2; TRBD1 matches at 8 bases. The CDR3 extends over 15 amino acids. J lost 4 bases, V lost 3 bases, and 4 bases had no gene match. Germline CDR1 reads LNHDA; CDR2 reads SQIVND (reference sequence). The CDR3 DNA reads TGTGCCAGTAGTATGCAGGGGGCGCCCACCGGGGAGCTGTTTTTT. It specifies CASSMQGAPTGELFF.

The rearrangement joins TRBV13 to TRBJ2-3; 10 bases are a match to TRBD2. Trimming removed 5 bases from V and 3 bases from J; junction bases left unmatched: 11. Germline V gene lookup returns CDR1 PRHDT and CDR2 FYEKMQ (reference sequence). This CDR3 comprises 17 residues. CDR3 region: CASSPRRIAGGTDTQYF. CDR3 coding DNA: TGTGCCAGCAGCCCACGACGGATAGCGGGAGGAACAGATACGCAGTATTTT.